The source of this T cell receptor beta chain is a study of CD8+ T cells in alopecia areata. Background on the study: For the treated group, dosing was oral tofacitinib at 5 to 10 mg twice daily. General study results and limits: TCR sharing was clearer in mice than between patients, perhaps partly owing to patient HLA diversity. An increase in clonality over normal scalp was evident in lesional scalp, especially alopecia totalis/universalis. While patients received tofacitinib, many expanded lesional clones remained present in scalp and blood.

The treatment here: oral pan-JAK inhibitor, 5-10 mg twice daily. Points on this clone: Its antigen is still unknown.

Following extraction, RNA underwent reverse transcription to cDNA, which served as the sequencing template. This table comes from immunoSEQ multiplex PCR, and its TCRdb copy is limited to in-frame clones, with some not included. The sample comprises around 190,000 clones, around 56% of which are singletons, and 0.65% to 0.7% rests with the top ten. The CDR3 has 13 amino acids. Trimming cost V 6 bases and J 8 bases, with 16 bases left between them. CDR1 MNHEY and CDR2 SVGAGI come from the germline V gene. This rearrangement joins TRBV6-5 to TRBJ1-2; unclear D gene. The specimen was CD4+ T cells sorted from blood, collected at week 4, from a patient treated with tofacitinib. The TCR sequence derives from a human donor with alopecia areata. CDR3 coding DNA: TGTGCCAGCAGCCCCCCCCTCGCGATGGGCTACACCTTC. Translation: CASSPPLAMGYTF.